Presented here are 26 T cell receptor beta chains from one specimen sequenced in a study of T cell responses to AZD1222 COVID-19 vaccine. Using immunoSEQ multiplex PCR, the repertoire was profiled, and TCRdb retains in-frame clones only, with some absent. The sample includes about 96,000 clones, roughly 90% seen only once; the top ten take 2.8%. Here the sequenced sample was peripheral blood, taken on day 0 of AZD1222 vaccination. The receptors shown here come from an adult in good health.

The J gene is TRBJ2-1, the V gene TRBV12-3 or TRBV12-4; perhaps TRBD2 as D (6 bases). V lost 3 bases and J 12 bases, leaving 9 bases between the germline ends. This CDR3 contains 11 residues. The CDR3 sequence: CASSFGDLQFF. DNA of the CDR3: TGTGCCAGCAGTTTTGGGGACTTGCAGTTCTTC.

The chain has TRBV19 and TRBJ2-1; D not resolved. Germline values: CDR1 LNHDA, CDR2 SQIVND (reference sequence). The CDR3 is 15 amino acids. Deletions cut 1 base from V and 7 bases from J, with 14 bases between. DNA for the CDR3: TGTGCCAGTAGTATAGCGGCGCGGTCTTGGAATGAGCAGTTCTTC. This encodes CASSIAARSWNEQFF.

This chain joins TRBV18 and TRBJ2-7; D perhaps matches TRBD1 (6 bases). The germline CDR1 and CDR2 sequences are KGHSH and LQKENI. The CDR3 spans 16 residues. V gave up 1 base and J gave up 0 bases, with 13 bases separating them. CDR3 loop: CASSPLPGHFSYEQYF. CDR3 nucleotides: TGTGCCAGCTCACCACTTCCGGGACACTTCTCCTACGAGCAGTACTTC.

V usage is TRBV28 and J usage is TRBJ2-3; 9 nucleotides agree with TRBD2. Losses at the gene ends were 5 bases for V and 3 bases for J; bases not matched to a gene: 9. Germline lookup yields CDR1 MDHEN and CDR2 SYDVKM. The CDR3 has 16 amino acids. The CDR3 here is CASSLAGNRLTDTQYF. As DNA, the CDR3 is TGTGCCAGCAGTCTAGCGGGAAATCGACTGACAGATACGCAGTATTTT.

V usage is TRBV20-1 and J usage is TRBJ1-5; D might be TRBD1 (5 bases). V shed 3 bases and J shed 4 bases, with 22 bases lying between them. Germline-derived CDR1 and CDR2 are DFQATT and SNEGSKA (reference sequence). This CDR3 has 17 amino acids. The CDR3 region is CSASNDIGQGWNQPQHF. CDR3 sequence (DNA): TGCAGTGCTAGTAATGATATCGGCCAGGGCTGGAATCAGCCCCAGCATTTT.

The V call is TRBV13, the J call TRBJ2-7; D gene uncertain. Germline V gene sequence: CDR1 PRHDT, CDR2 FYEKMQ (reference sequence). This CDR3 spans 13 amino acids. The germline V and J ends were trimmed by 0 bases and 3 bases, with 6 bases remaining between them. The CDR3 sequence is CASSLGDRYEQYF. DNA of the CDR3: TGTGCCAGCAGCTTAGGAGATCGCTACGAGCAGTACTTC. The entire variable domain, with the rest obtained from reference TRBV13 and TRBJ2-7, is as follows: AAGVIQSPRHLIKEKRETATLKCYPIPRHDTVYWYQQGPGQDPQFLISFYEKMQSDKGSIPDRFSAQQFSDYHSELNMSSLELGDSALYFCASSLGDRYEQYFGPGTRLTVT.

The genes are TRBV29-1 and TRBJ1-4, with 7 nucleotides matching TRBD1. The CDR3 contains 13 residues. Germline CDR1 is SQVTM and CDR2 is ANQGSEA. J lost 5 bases, V lost 6 bases, and 6 bases had no gene match. In DNA form, the CDR3 reads TGCAGCGTCGAGGGCAGGGGGAATGAAAAACTGTTTTTT. Translating gives CSVEGRGNEKLFF. The full variable domain, its missing parts supplied by reference TRBV29-1 and TRBJ1-4, is SAVISQKPSRDICQRGTSLTIQCQVDSQVTMMFWYRQQPGQSLTLIATANQGSEATYESGFVIDKFPISRPNLTFSTLTVSNMSPEDSSIYLCSVEGRGNEKLFFGSGTQLSVL.

This chain uses TRBV10-2 with TRBJ1-4; 8 nucleotides match TRBD1. The CDR3 extends over 14 amino acids. V lost 4 bases and J lost 7; bases outside the gene matches: 5. CDR1 is WSHSY and CDR2 is SAAADI in the germline V gene. The DNA of the CDR3 is TGCGCCAGCAGTGCCAGGGGGCAGGCTGAAAAACTGTTTTTT. This encodes CASSARGQAEKLFF.

The J gene is TRBJ1-3, the V gene TRBV7-2, with unresolved D. In germline, CDR1 is SGHTA, CDR2 FQGNSA. CDR3 length: 15 residues. V lost 5 bases and J lost 0, with 11 bases in between. Here the CDR3 DNA reads TGTGCCAGCAGCCCACAAGGTGGCTCTGGAAACACCATATATTTT. Translation gives CASSPQGGSGNTIYF.

The rearrangement uses TRBV9 and TRBJ2-3; D is ambiguous. V gave up 3 bases and J gave up 6 bases, with 11 bases separating them. The CDR3 has 13 residues. From germline, CDR1 is SGDLS and CDR2 YYNGEE. The CDR3: CASSEEGWDTQYF. Written as DNA, the CDR3 is TGTGCCAGCAGCGAGGAAGGGTGGGATACGCAGTATTTT.

V usage is TRBV10-3 and J usage is TRBJ1-1; D might be TRBD1 (6 bases). V was cut by 2 bases and J by 7 bases, with 14 bases left in between. CDR1 and CDR2 (germline): ENHRY, SYGVKD. The CDR3 length is 14 residues. The CDR3 coding sequence is TGTGCCATCAGTGAGGGGGGGCTGACAAGTGAAGCTTTCTTT. Residues: CAISEGGLTSEAFF.

This rearrangement joins TRBV7-6 to TRBJ1-4; possible D gene TRBD1, 5 bases. The CDR3 is 15 residues long. V gave up 5 bases and J gave up 8 bases, with 18 bases separating them. The germline V gene encodes CDR1 SGHVS and CDR2 FNYEAQ. For the CDR3, the DNA is TGTGCCAGCAGCCCCGGTGGGCGGGGGAGCGAAAAACTGTTTTTT. The encoded protein is CASSPGGRGSEKLFF.

This clone showed up just a few times. V usage is TRBV4-2 and J usage is TRBJ1-4; TRBD1 matches at 8 bases. This CDR3 is 13 amino acids long. In germline, CDR1 is LGHNA, CDR2 YNFKEQ. Trimming removed 4 bases from V and 8 bases from J; junction bases left unmatched: 3. The CDR3 sequence is CASSRRQGEKLFF. DNA for the CDR3: TGTGCCAGCAGCCGCCGACAGGGGGAAAAACTGTTTTTT.

V usage is TRBV30 and J usage is TRBJ2-7; perhaps TRBD2 as D (6 bases). Germline V gene data show CDR1 as GTSNPN and CDR2 as SVGIG (reference sequence). This CDR3 comprises 12 residues. Trimming pared 2 bases from V and 3 bases from J, leaving 8 bases between. CDR3 region: CAWSNGGYEQYF. The CDR3 bases are TGTGCCTGGAGTAACGGGGGCTACGAGCAGTACTTC.

J is TRBJ2-7 and V is TRBV9, with D perhaps matching TRBD2 (5 bases). The V end was cut by 4 bases, the J end by 6 bases, with 11 bases between. CDR3 length: 12 amino acids. Germline V gene data show CDR1 as SGDLS and CDR2 as YYNGEE. In nucleotides, the CDR3 is TGTGCCAGCAGCTCTCGGGGTAGCGAGCAGTACTTC. Translation: CASSSRGSEQYF.

The rearrangement uses TRBV7-2 and TRBJ2-7; TRBD2 aligns across 13 bases. The CDR3 is 16 amino acids. Trimming took 5 bases from V and 6 from J; bases not matched to a gene: 10. CDR1 and CDR2 from the germline V gene are SGHTA and FQGNSA. The CDR3 loop is CASSPGLAGVLGEQYF. As DNA, the CDR3 is TGTGCCAGCAGCCCCGGACTAGCGGGAGTATTGGGCGAGCAGTACTTC. The whole variable domain, filled in from reference TRBV7-2 and TRBJ2-7, reads GAGVSQSPSNKVTEKGKDVELRCDPISGHTALYWYRQSLGQGLEFLIYFQGNSAPDKSGLPSDRFSAERTGGSVSTLTIQRTQQEDSAVYLCASSPGLAGVLGEQYFGPGTRLTVT.

The V call is TRBV7-6, the J call TRBJ2-1, with TRBD2 identical over 11 bases. CDR3 length: 12 amino acids. The trim removed 6 bases at V and 14 bases at J, leaving 6 bases unmatched. The germline CDR1 and CDR2 sequences are SGHVS and FNYEAQ. In nucleotides, the CDR3 is TGTGCCAGCAGTGGGACTAGCGGTGAAGAGTTCTTC. Amino acid sequence: CASSGTSGEEFF.

This clone appeared a single time. V gene TRBV2 combines with J gene TRBJ2-1, with D perhaps given as TRBD1 or TRBD2 (5 bases each). The CDR3 runs to 14 residues. Per the germline V gene, CDR1 is SNHLY and CDR2 is FYNNEI. Deletions cut 7 bases from V and 5 bases from J, with 15 bases between. The CDR3 protein is CASTGNGDHNEQFF. The CDR3 DNA reads TGTGCCAGCACGGGCAACGGGGACCACAATGAGCAGTTCTTC.

V is TRBV5-4 and J is TRBJ2-5; D call uncertain. Germline loops: CDR1 SGHNT, CDR2 YYREEE (reference sequence). The CDR3 is 14 residues long. Trimming cost V 3 bases and J 1 base, with 10 bases left between them. In nucleotides, the CDR3 is TGTGCCAGCAGCTCGGACGGGCGCCAAGAGACCCAGTACTTC. It translates to CASSSDGRQETQYF.

The chain's CDR3 is CASSARGIGEKLFF. CDR3 nucleotide sequence: TGTGCCAGCAGTGCTAGGGGTATCGGTGAAAAACTGTTTTTT. V gene TRBV2 combines with J gene TRBJ1-4, with a weak D call TRBD1 (5 bases). V shed 4 bases and J shed 7 bases, with 13 bases lying between them. Germline V gene sequence: CDR1 SNHLY, CDR2 FYNNEI. This CDR3 has 14 residues.

This clone occurred once. The gene calls are TRBV18 and TRBJ1-2; D remains unclear. The germline CDR1 and CDR2 sequences are KGHSH and LQKENI. With 6 bases removed from V and 4 bases from J, the gap between germline ends came to 9 bases. The CDR3 runs 12 residues. The CDR3 DNA reads as TGTGCCAGCTCGACACCGGCCTATGGCTACACCTTC. Protein sequence: CASSTPAYGYTF. The whole variable domain, remainder taken from reference TRBV18 and TRBJ1-2, is NAGVMQNPRHLVRRRGQEARLRCSPMKGHSHVYWYRQLPEEGLKFMVYLQKENIIDESGMPKERFSAEFPKEGPSILRIQQVVRGDSAAYFCASSTPAYGYTFGSGTRLTVV.

This rearrangement joins TRBV10-3 to TRBJ1-3; no clear D. The CDR3 consists of 14 residues. Germline V gives CDR1 ENHRY, CDR2 SYGVKD. Trimming took 0 bases from V and 3 from J, leaving 6 bases between them. The CDR3 DNA is TGTGCCATCAGTGAGTCGGGTATTGGAAACACCATATATTTT. Translated: CAISESGIGNTIYF.

V gene TRBV11-2 combines with J gene TRBJ2-7, with TRBD2 matching 8 bases. The CDR3 spans 16 residues. V lost 1 base, J lost 1 base, and 6 bases stayed unmatched. Per the germline V gene, CDR1 is SGHAT and CDR2 is FQNNGV. This CDR3 is CASSLASGLVSYEQYF. CDR3 DNA sequence: TGTGCCAGCAGCTTAGCCTCGGGACTAGTTTCCTACGAGCAGTACTTC.

The V and J genes are TRBV13 and TRBJ2-3; TRBD2 is a possible D gene (5 bases). Deletions cut 5 bases from V and 7 bases from J, with 16 bases between. The CDR3 is 14 residues long. Germline loops: CDR1 PRHDT, CDR2 FYEKMQ (reference sequence). In DNA, the CDR3 is TGTGCCAGCAGCAAACGTACTAGTAGGTATACGCAGTATTTT. Residues: CASSKRTSRYTQYF. Full variable domain (remainder filled in from reference TRBV13 and TRBJ2-3): AAGVIQSPRHLIKEKRETATLKCYPIPRHDTVYWYQQGPGQDPQFLISFYEKMQSDKGSIPDRFSAQQFSDYHSELNMSSLELGDSALYFCASSKRTSRYTQYFGPGTRLTVL.

The chain links TRBV4-2 to TRBJ1-1; no reliable D call. CDR1 and CDR2 (germline): LGHNA, YNFKEQ. Trimming cost V 0 bases and J 2 bases, with 4 bases left between them. This CDR3 comprises 13 residues. The CDR3 DNA reads TGTGCCAGCAGCCAAGAAGACAACACTGAAGCTTTCTTT. This gives the protein CASSQEDNTEAFF.

The genes are TRBV18 and TRBJ1-2; weak D call: TRBD1 (5 bases). The CDR3 has 13 amino acids. V lost 3 bases, J lost 5 bases, and 10 bases lay in between. CDR1 and CDR2 from the germline V gene are KGHSH and LQKENI. The CDR3 DNA reads as TGTGCCAGCTCACCGGAGACAGCTTATGGCTACACCTTC. It encodes CASSPETAYGYTF.